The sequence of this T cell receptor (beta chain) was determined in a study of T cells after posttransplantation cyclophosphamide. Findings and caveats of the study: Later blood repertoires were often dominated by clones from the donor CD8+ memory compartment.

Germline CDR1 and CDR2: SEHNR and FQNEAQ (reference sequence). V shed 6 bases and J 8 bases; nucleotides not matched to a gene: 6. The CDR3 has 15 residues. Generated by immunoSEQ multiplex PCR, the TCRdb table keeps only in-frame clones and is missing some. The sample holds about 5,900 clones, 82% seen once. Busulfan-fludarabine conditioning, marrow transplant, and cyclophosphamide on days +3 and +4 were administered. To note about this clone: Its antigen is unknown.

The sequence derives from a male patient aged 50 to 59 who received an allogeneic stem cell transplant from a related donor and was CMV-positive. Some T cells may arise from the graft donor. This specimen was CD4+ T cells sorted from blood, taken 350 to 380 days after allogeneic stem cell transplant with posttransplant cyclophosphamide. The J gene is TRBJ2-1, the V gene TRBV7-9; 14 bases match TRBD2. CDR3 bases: TGTGCCAGCAGTTACGGGACTAGCGGGAGCTATGAGCAGTTCTTC. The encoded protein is CASSYGTSGSYEQFF.